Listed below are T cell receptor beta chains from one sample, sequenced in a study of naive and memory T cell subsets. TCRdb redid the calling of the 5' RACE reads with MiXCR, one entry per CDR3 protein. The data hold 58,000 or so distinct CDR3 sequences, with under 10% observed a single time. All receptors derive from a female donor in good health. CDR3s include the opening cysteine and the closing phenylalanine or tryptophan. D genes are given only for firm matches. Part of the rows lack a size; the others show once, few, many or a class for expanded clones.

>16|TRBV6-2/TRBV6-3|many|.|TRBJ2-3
TGTGCCAGCAGCTCCCTCCCACAGAAGAACACAGATACGCAGTATTTT
CASSSLPQKNTDTQYF
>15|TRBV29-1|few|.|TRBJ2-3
TGCAGCGCCGAGGGGACGGACTACTCGGCAGATACGCAGTATTTT
CSAEGTDYSADTQYF
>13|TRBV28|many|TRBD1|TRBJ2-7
TGTGCCAGCAGTCTACAGGGGGCTCACGAGCAGTACTTC
CASSLQGAHEQYF
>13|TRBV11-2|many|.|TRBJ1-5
TGTGCCAGCAGCCCCACAGCAAATCAGCCCCAGCATTTT
CASSPTANQPQHF
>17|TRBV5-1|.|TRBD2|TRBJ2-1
TGCGCCAGCAGCCGGGATATACTAGCGGGGGGTTCCAATGAGCAGTTCTTC
CASSRDILAGGSNEQFF
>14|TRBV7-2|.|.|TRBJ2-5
TGTGCCAGCAGCTTAGCCGGCTTCGCAGAGACCCAGTACTTC
CASSLAGFAETQYF
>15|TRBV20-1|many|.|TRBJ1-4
TGCAGTGCTAGCCCTACCTTTCACTCTCTAGAAAAACTGTTTTTT
CSASPTFHSLEKLFF
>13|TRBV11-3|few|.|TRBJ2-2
TGTGCCAGCAGCCCACACGAGACCGGGGAGCTGTTTTTT
CASSPHETGELFF
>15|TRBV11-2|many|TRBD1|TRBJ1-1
TGTGCCAGCAGCTTAGCTGGGGGGACAGGAGGTGAAGCTTTCTTT
CASSLAGGTGGEAFF
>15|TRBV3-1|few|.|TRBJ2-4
TGTGCCAGCAGCCCCCCTGCCGGAGCCAAAAACATTCAGTACTTC
CASSPPAGAKNIQYF
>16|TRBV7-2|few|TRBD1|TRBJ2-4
TGTGCCAGCAGCTTATGGTCGGGGACAGTAAAAAACATTCAGTACTTC
CASSLWSGTVKNIQYF
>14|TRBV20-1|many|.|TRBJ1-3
TGCAGTGCGCCTCACCAGGGTATAGGAAACACCATATATTTT
CSAPHQGIGNTIYF
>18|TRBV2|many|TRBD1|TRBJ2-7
TGTGCCAGCAGTGGGGCCGGCCTTGTAGGACAGGGAATCTACGAGCAGTACTTC
CASSGAGLVGQGIYEQYF
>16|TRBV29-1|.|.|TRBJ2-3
TGCAGCGTTTTGTTCTGGGGGACCGAGAGCCCAGATACGCAGTATTTT
CSVLFWGTESPDTQYF
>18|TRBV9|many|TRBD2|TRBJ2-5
TGTGCCAGCAGCGTGGCCGATAGCGGGGGCCTCGAGTCAGAGACCCAGTACTTC
CASSVADSGGLESETQYF
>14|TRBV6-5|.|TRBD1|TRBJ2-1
TGTGCCAGCAGCGGGACAGGAAATTTCAATGAGCAGTTCTTC
CASSGTGNFNEQFF
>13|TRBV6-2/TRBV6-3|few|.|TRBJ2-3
TGTGCCAGCAGTCCTCCTTACACAGATACGCAGTATTTT
CASSPPYTDTQYF
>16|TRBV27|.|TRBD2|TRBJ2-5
TGTGCCAGCAGTAAAGGACTAGCGGGGGGACAAGAGACCCAGTACTTC
CASSKGLAGGQETQYF
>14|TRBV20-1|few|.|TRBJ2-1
TGCAGTGCTCGTCTTAGCGGAACCTACAATGAGCAGTTCTTC
CSARLSGTYNEQFF
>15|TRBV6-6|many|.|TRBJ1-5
TGTGCCAGCAGTTACCGCGGGCAGGGTAATCAGCCCCAGCATTTT
CASSYRGQGNQPQHF
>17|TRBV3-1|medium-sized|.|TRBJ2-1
TGTGCCAGCAGCCAAAGGGACTCGTGGAGCTCCTACAATGAGCAGTTCTTC
CASSQRDSWSSYNEQFF
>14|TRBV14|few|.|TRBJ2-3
TGTGCCAGCAGCCTGTACGGACCCCCGGATACGCAGTATTTT
CASSLYGPPDTQYF
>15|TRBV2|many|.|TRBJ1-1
TGTGCCAGCAGTTCACAGGGAATTGTGAACACTGAAGCTTTCTTT
CASSSQGIVNTEAFF
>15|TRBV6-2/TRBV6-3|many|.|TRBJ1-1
TGTGCCAGCGCTCCTACGTTGGACGGCCGGATTTTAGCTTTCTTT
CASAPTLDGRILAFF
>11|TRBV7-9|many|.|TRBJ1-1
TGTGCCAGCAGCTCCGATACTGAAGCTTTCTTT
CASSSDTEAFF
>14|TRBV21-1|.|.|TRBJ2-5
TGTGCCAGCAGCAAAGCGCATCTCCAAGAGACCCAGTACTTC
CASSKAHLQETQYF
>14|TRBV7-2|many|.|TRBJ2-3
TGTGCCAGCAGTCAAACTAGCAGCACAGATACGCAGTATTTT
CASSQTSSTDTQYF
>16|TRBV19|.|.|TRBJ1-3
TGTGCCAGTAGTATGCAGGACACCCGCTCTGGAAACACCATATATTTT
CASSMQDTRSGNTIYF